One sample yielded the 15 T cell receptor beta chains listed below, sequenced in a study of T cell changes during pregnancy in multiple sclerosis. Data came from immunoSEQ multiplex PCR; TCRdb stores just in-frame clones and leaves some out. In the table there are 20,000 to 25,000 clones, approximately 90% of which are singletons. Here the sequenced sample was CD8+ T cells from peripheral blood mononuclear cells, taken in the second trimester of pregnancy. The receptors originated from a female donor in good health, enrolled as a control in a pregnancy study.

J is TRBJ2-4 and V is TRBV5-4; TRBD2 aligns across 8 bases. V lost 4 bases and J lost 8; bases outside the gene matches: 17. The CDR3 is 17 residues long. Germline values: CDR1 SGHNT, CDR2 YYREEE (reference sequence). In DNA form, the CDR3 reads TGTGCCAGCAGCCTTGCGGGACGGGAGGGCCTTAAGCACATTCAGTACTTC. This translates into CASSLAGREGLKHIQYF.

The chain recombines TRBV13 with TRBJ1-1; 8 bases match TRBD1. Losses at the gene ends were 1 base for V and 0 bases for J; bases not matched to a gene: 7. CDR3 length equals 17 residues. CDR1 is PRHDT, CDR2 FYEKMQ, per germline (reference sequence). The CDR3 region is CASSLVGQGRMNTEAFF. The CDR3 DNA reads TGTGCCAGCAGCTTAGTAGGACAGGGCCGAATGAACACTGAAGCTTTCTTT.

The CDR3 loop is CASSIGFYRDTEAFF. CDR3 coding DNA: TGTGCCAGTAGTATCGGGTTTTACAGGGACACTGAAGCTTTCTTT. The rearrangement joins TRBV19 to TRBJ1-1, with D maybe TRBD1 (6 bases). Trimming took 3 bases from V and 3 from J, leaving 14 bases between them. The CDR3 is made up of 15 amino acids. In germline, CDR1 is LNHDA, CDR2 SQIVND (reference sequence).

The gene calls are TRBV7-8 and TRBJ2-1; 9 nucleotides match TRBD2. Per the germline V gene, CDR1 is SGHVS and CDR2 is FQNEAQ. Trimming at V came to 4 bases and at J to 6 bases, leaving 10 bases not matched to a gene. The CDR3 totals 16 residues. The CDR3 nucleotides are TGTGCCAGCAGCTCGAATCCGGGACTAGCAGGCAATGAGCAGTTCTTC. Translating gives CASSSNPGLAGNEQFF.

V is TRBV10-2 and J is TRBJ2-7; weak D call: TRBD1 (6 bases). This CDR3 spans 14 amino acids. Trimming stripped 6 bases from V and 4 bases from J, with 16 bases between. Looked up from germline, CDR1 is WSHSY and CDR2 is SAAADI. The CDR3 DNA reads TGCGCCAGCAGGACGAATGACAGGCAGTACGAGCAGTACTTC. Residues: CASRTNDRQYEQYF.

V usage is TRBV7-8 and J usage is TRBJ2-7; 7 bases map to TRBD1. The CDR3 has 15 residues. CDR1 and CDR2 (germline): SGHVS, FQNEAQ. J gave up 5 bases and V 5 bases, and 12 bases lay outside the gene matches. Written as DNA, the CDR3 is TGTGCCAGCAGCCCGAGGATACAGGGGCGGCACGAGCAGTACTTC. Amino acid sequence: CASSPRIQGRHEQYF.

The rearrangement links TRBV25-1 to TRBJ1-1; maybe TRBD1 (6 bases). The V and J ends lost 0 bases and 5 bases respectively, with 19 bases between them. CDR1 and CDR2 from the germline V gene are MGHDK and SYGVNS. The CDR3 has 17 residues. The CDR3 spells CASSEYSVTGRGTEAFF. CDR3 in DNA: TGTGCCAGCAGTGAATATAGCGTCACAGGGAGAGGAACTGAAGCTTTCTTT.

The chain combines TRBV11-2 with TRBJ2-7, with 8 bases fitting TRBD1. The CDR3 has 14 amino acids. Germline trimming cut 3 bases from V and 2 bases from J; bases unmatched to any gene: 3. Germline CDR1 is SGHAT and CDR2 is FQNNGV. The CDR3 nucleotides are TGTGCCAGCAGCTTGGGACAGGCGGCCTACGAGCAGTACTTC. It yields the protein CASSLGQAAYEQYF. Supplemented by reference TRBV11-2 and TRBJ2-7, the full variable domain reads EAGVAQSPRYKIIEKRQSVAFWCNPISGHATLYWYQQILGQGPKLLIQFQNNGVVDDSQLPKDRFSAERLKGVDSTLKIQPAKLEDSAVYLCASSLGQAAYEQYFGPGTRLTVT.

V gene TRBV29-1 combines with J gene TRBJ2-7; D possibly corresponds to TRBD2 (5 bases). This CDR3 region has 12 residues. Trimming removed 4 bases at V and 5 bases at J, with 12 bases between. The germline gives CDR1 SQVTM, CDR2 ANQGSEA. For the CDR3, the DNA is TGCAGCGTTGCGATGAGGGCCCACGAGCAGTACTTC. Protein product: CSVAMRAHEQYF.

The chain links TRBV6-1 to TRBJ2-6, with D unclear. V was shortened by 3 bases and J by 0 bases, with 3 bases between the two germline ends. Germline loops: CDR1 MNHNS, CDR2 SASEGT. The CDR3 loop spans 14 amino acids. The CDR3 DNA reads as TGTGCCAGCAGTGACAACTCTGGGGCCAACGTCCTGACTTTC. Encoded protein: CASSDNSGANVLTF.

This sequence joins TRBV11-2 and TRBJ2-2; 7 bases fit TRBD2. The CDR3 contains 16 residues. Germline CDR1 reads SGHAT; CDR2 reads FQNNGV. The trim removed 4 bases at V and 4 bases at J, leaving 9 bases unmatched. CDR3 sequence reads: CASSSPSGGSTGELFF. The CDR3 DNA sequence: TGTGCCAGCAGCTCTCCTAGCGGAGGGAGCACCGGGGAGCTGTTTTTT.

The gene calls are TRBV28 and TRBJ1-5, with a tentative D call TRBD1 (6 bases). V was cut by 8 bases and J by 1 base, with 6 bases left in between. The CDR3 has 12 residues. Germline lookup yields CDR1 MDHEN and CDR2 SYDVKM. CDR3 region: CASGGSNQPQHF. DNA for the CDR3: TGTGCCAGCGGGGGCAGCAATCAGCCCCAGCATTTT.

The V gene is TRBV7-2, the J gene TRBJ1-2; the D gene is possibly TRBD1 (5 bases). This CDR3 spans 14 amino acids. Trimming shortened V by 4 bases and J by 8 bases, and 17 bases separated the two germline ends. Germline assignment: CDR1 SGHTA and CDR2 FQGNSA. CDR3 amino acids: CASSSLQGVMGYTF. Written as DNA, the CDR3 is TGTGCCAGCAGCTCGTTACAAGGGGTGATGGGCTACACCTTC.

This clone came up once. This chain's CDR3 is CASSEGGSGTEAFF. Here the CDR3 DNA reads TGTGCCAGCAGTGAGGGGGGGTCGGGCACTGAAGCTTTCTTT. The chain carries TRBV6-1 and TRBJ1-1; D possibly corresponds to TRBD1 (5 bases). The CDR3 loop spans 14 amino acids. CDR1 and CDR2 from the germline V gene are MNHNS and SASEGT. V lost 3 bases, J lost 4 bases, and 12 bases lay in between.

This chain uses TRBV9 with TRBJ2-7, with D maybe TRBD2 (5 bases). Germline loops: CDR1 SGDLS, CDR2 YYNGEE. The CDR3 totals 13 residues. V dropped 2 bases and J dropped 2 bases, with 8 bases sitting between them. CDR3 in amino acids: CASSVGETYEQYF. The CDR3 DNA reads as TGTGCCAGCAGCGTGGGAGAAACCTACGAGCAGTACTTC.